Sequencing of this T cell receptor (beta chain) was carried out in a study of control samples from healthy donors and cancer patients. The ends were cut back, 3 bases at V and 2 bases at J, with 11 bases in the middle. Germline V gene sequence: CDR1 SGHTA, CDR2 FQGNSA. The CDR3 sequence is 15 residues long. TCRdb's copy holds only in-frame clones and misses some; the assay was immunoSEQ multiplex PCR. Here the sample spans about 86,000 clones, less than 90% being singletons. Sequenced material: PBMCs. This receptor was identified in a woman in her forties or fifties with colorectal cancer. The J gene is TRBJ2-1, the V gene TRBV7-2; D is unclear. The CDR3 here is CASSFQTRTYNEQFF. CDR3 DNA: TGTGCCAGCAGCTTTCAGACCCGCACCTACAATGAGCAGTTCTTC. The whole variable domain, remainder taken from reference TRBV7-2 and TRBJ2-1, is GAGVSQSPSNKVTEKGKDVELRCDPISGHTALYWYRQSLGQGLEFLIYFQGNSAPDKSGLPSDRFSAERTGGSVSTLTIQRTQQEDSAVYLCASSFQTRTYNEQFFGPGTRLTVL.